The source of this T cell receptor beta chain is a study of PD-L1 blockade in urothelial cancer. Turning to the study itself: T cells were recovered from blood samples at a median of roughly 130,000.

Produced via immunoSEQ multiplex PCR; TCRdb's table is partial and in-frame only. The sample holds tens of thousands of clones, roughly 84% seen once. The time point denotes: pretreatment peripheral blood. The germline CDR1 and CDR2 sequences are MNHNS and SASEGT. The V end lost 6 bases, the J end lost 0 bases, and 9 bases lay between the germline ends. CDR3 size: 14 residues. This clone was counted a single time. Sample: PBMCs, taken around atezolizumab (anti-PD-L1) treatment. The J gene is TRBJ1-3, the V gene TRBV6-1; D is ambiguous. This TCR was recovered from a man in his 60s with urothelial cancer. As DNA, the CDR3 is TGTGCCAGCAGCCCGCGGTACTCTGGAAACACCATATATTTT. It is translated as CASSPRYSGNTIYF.